The 17 T cell receptor beta chains below were found in one sample sequenced in a study of blood T cell repertoires in COVID-19. Method: immunoSEQ multiplex PCR; TCRdb's copy keeps in-frame clones and lacks some. This table holds about 140,000 clones, over 75% found once. Material for sequencing was peripheral blood. All receptors derive from a man between 65 and 80 years old with acute or convalescent COVID-19.

The sample holds one count of this clone. The chain has TRBV9 and TRBJ2-7; TRBD2 aligns across 11 bases. CDR1 and CDR2 (germline): SGDLS, YYNGEE. Losses at the gene ends were 2 bases for V and 0 bases for J; bases not matched to a gene: 4. CDR3 length: 16 amino acids. The CDR3 nucleotides are TGTGCCAGCAGCGTCACTAGCGGGGGAATCTCCTACGAGCAGTACTTC. The encoded protein is CASSVTSGGISYEQYF. Based on the CDR3 plus reference TRBV9 and TRBJ2-7, the full variable domain is DSGVTQTPKHLITATGQRVTLRCSPRSGDLSVYWYQQSLDQGLQFLIQYYNGEERAKGNILERFSAQQFPDLHSELNLSSLELGDSALYFCASSVTSGGISYEQYFGPGTRLTVT.

CDR3 nucleotide sequence: TGTGCCAGCAGTGATAGGTCAGGGAGGTCCAATCAGCCCCAGCATTTT. Its translation is CASSDRSGRSNQPQHF. The gene calls are TRBV2 and TRBJ1-5, with D maybe TRBD1 (5 bases). The V end lost 3 bases, the J end lost 3 bases, and 15 bases lay between the germline ends. Germline V gene data show CDR1 as SNHLY and CDR2 as FYNNEI. The CDR3 length is 16 residues.

This chain connects TRBV18 to TRBJ2-2, with unresolved D. This CDR3 contains 12 residues. With 6 bases removed from V and 5 bases from J, the gap between germline ends came to 7 bases. Germline CDR1 and CDR2: KGHSH and LQKENI. CDR3 DNA sequence: TGTGCCAGCTCCCCAACTACCGGGGAGCTGTTTTTT. Amino acids: CASSPTTGELFF.

This clone was found once. The chain carries TRBV5-4 and TRBJ1-3; possible D gene TRBD1, 6 bases. The germline V and J ends were trimmed by 4 bases and 0 bases, with 11 bases remaining between them. The CDR3 runs 15 residues. In germline, CDR1 is SGHNT, CDR2 YYREEE (reference sequence). CDR3 DNA: TGTGCCAGCAGCGAAGGGGGTACCTCTGGAAACACCATATATTTT. This translates into CASSEGGTSGNTIYF.

This clone was observed a few times. This chain links TRBV7-2 with TRBJ2-7; TRBD1 agrees at 10 bases. After removal of 1 base from V and 4 bases from J, the junction contained 7 bases not matched to a gene. The CDR3 has 16 residues. CDR1 is SGHTA and CDR2 is FQGNSA in the germline V gene. CDR3 nucleotides: TGTGCCAGCAGCTTAGTGACGACAGGGGGCTCGTACGAGCAGTACTTC. Residues: CASSLVTTGGSYEQYF.

The chain joins TRBV9 to TRBJ2-1; 16 bases fit TRBD2. V dropped 3 bases and J dropped 6; count of bases not matched to a gene: 6. Germline V lookup: CDR1 SGDLS, CDR2 YYNGEE. CDR3 size: 17 residues. The CDR3 sequence: CASSAGTSGGVSNEQFF. DNA of the CDR3: TGTGCCAGCAGCGCCGGGACTAGCGGGGGGGTTTCCAATGAGCAGTTCTTC.

V is TRBV6-1 and J is TRBJ2-7; 10 nucleotides line up with TRBD1. CDR1 is MNHNS and CDR2 is SASEGT in the germline V gene. The junction had 9 bases not matched to a gene; V was cut back by 8 bases and J by 2 bases. This CDR3 contains 15 residues. The CDR3 region has the DNA TGTGCCAGCGGACCGGGGGACAGGGGTGCCTACGAGCAGTACTTC. Amino acids: CASGPGDRGAYEQYF.

The chain recombines TRBV12-3 or TRBV12-4 with TRBJ1-1; no firm D call. Deletions cut 6 bases from V and 6 bases from J, with 11 bases between. This CDR3 has 12 amino acids. In DNA, the CDR3 is TGTGCCAGCAGCTCCCCTCCGGCTGAAGCTTTCTTT. Translated, it gives CASSSPPAEAFF.

V and J are TRBV28 and TRBJ1-1; D is ambiguous. The CDR3 is 13 amino acids. V was clipped by 1 base and J by 6 bases, with 9 bases between them. The germline CDR1 and CDR2 sequences are MDHEN and SYDVKM. DNA of the CDR3: TGTGCCAGCAGTTTATTGGGCCGCCCTGAAGCTTTCTTT. This sequence encodes CASSLLGRPEAFF.

The rearrangement uses TRBV5-1 and TRBJ2-1; possible D gene TRBD2, 6 bases. Germline assignment: CDR1 SGHRS and CDR2 YFSETQ. The CDR3 covers 16 residues. V gave up 0 bases and J gave up 5 bases, with 15 bases separating them. This CDR3 reads CASSLAEGTYNNEQFF. In nucleotides, the CDR3 is TGCGCCAGCAGCTTGGCCGAGGGGACTTACAACAATGAGCAGTTCTTC.

The chain is built from TRBV18 and TRBJ2-3; possibly TRBD2 for D (6 bases). V was pared by 3 bases and J by 4 bases, with 8 bases between. Germline V lookup: CDR1 KGHSH, CDR2 LQKENI. CDR3 length: 13 amino acids. DNA for the CDR3: TGTGCCAGCTCACCCCCGGGGGCAGATACGCAGTATTTT. It yields the protein CASSPPGADTQYF.

The rearrangement uses TRBV28 and TRBJ1-2; D is uncertain. Trimming shortened V by 4 bases and J by 5 bases, and 8 bases separated the two germline ends. There are 12 residues in the CDR3. Germline CDR1 reads MDHEN; CDR2 reads SYDVKM. CDR3 region: CASSYSSYGYTF. CDR3 DNA: TGTGCCAGCAGTTACAGCTCTTATGGCTACACCTTC.

The V and J genes are TRBV10-3 and TRBJ2-7, with TRBD2 as a possible D gene (5 bases). CDR1 and CDR2 (germline): ENHRY, SYGVKD. With 4 bases removed from V and 0 bases from J, the gap between germline ends came to 7 bases. The CDR3 is made up of 13 amino acids. CDR3 loop: CAISGGSSYEQYF. The CDR3 DNA sequence: TGTGCCATCAGTGGAGGGAGCTCCTACGAGCAGTACTTC.

The V and J genes are TRBV7-8 and TRBJ1-1; 7 nucleotides align to TRBD1. This CDR3 has 17 amino acids. V was clipped by 5 bases and J by 1 base; unmatched bases: 13. Germline lookup yields CDR1 SGHVS and CDR2 FQNEAQ. CDR3 protein: CASSGPGQLLRNTEAFF. The DNA for the CDR3 is TGTGCCAGCAGCGGACCGGGACAGCTACTCAGGAACACTGAAGCTTTCTTT.

The chain uses TRBV29-1 and TRBJ2-5; 7 bases align to TRBD2. The V gene end was trimmed by 2 bases and the J gene end by 5 bases; junction bases not matched to a gene: 5. The CDR3 is 13 residues long. Looked up from germline, CDR1 is SQVTM and CDR2 is ANQGSEA. CDR3 bases: TGCAGCGTTGAATCTGGGGGGGAGGAGACCCAGTACTTC. This translates into CSVESGGEETQYF.

The chain couples TRBV11-3 to TRBJ2-1, with 7 bases identical to TRBD1. Germline V gene data show CDR1 as SGHNT and CDR2 as YENEEA. CDR3 size: 16 residues. The ends lost 0 bases at V and 12 bases at J; junction bases unmatched: 14. The CDR3 bases are TGTGCCAGCAGCTTAGATGCCGGGACAGCATCAATGCTGCAGTTCTTC. This gives the protein CASSLDAGTASMLQFF.

V gene TRBV19 combines with J gene TRBJ2-2; perhaps TRBD1 as D (6 bases). The CDR3 runs 16 residues. The germline V gene has CDR1 LNHDA and CDR2 SQIVND (reference sequence). V shed 4 bases and J shed 0 bases, with 12 bases lying between them. The CDR3 region has the DNA TGTGCCAGTAGTAGGACAGTTGTCGCGAACACCGGGGAGCTGTTTTTT. It encodes CASSRTVVANTGELFF.